This T cell receptor (beta chain) stems from a study of T-cell memory formation after mild COVID-19. A single record per CDR3 protein comes from TCRdb applying MiXCR to the 5' RACE reads. Among 350,000 to 500,000 distinct CDR3 sequences, more than 15% were seen once, and the ten largest hold 20% to 25%. General study results and limits: Later expanders leaned toward CD4+, whereas clones contracting from day 15 to 85 were balanced CD4/CD8. For second-wave clones that peaked at day 37, SARS-CoV-2 specificity went unverified.

In regard to this clonotype: Its specificity is not known.

V lost 3 bases to trimming and J lost 5 bases; unmatched junction nucleotides: 10. Germline CDR1 and CDR2: LGHNA and YNFKEQ. This CDR3 region has 15 residues. This chain joins TRBV4-2 and TRBJ2-7, with TRBD2 identical over 7 bases. Sequencing was performed on PBMCs or a T cell subset sorted from them (not recorded which). This clonotype originated in a man younger than 35 who had mild COVID-19 (a few samples of this study predate the infection). Cell type and time point are not known. The CDR3 coding sequence is TGTGCCAGCAGCCACATCGGACGGGAGGACAACGAGCAGTACTTC. Translating gives CASSHIGREDNEQYF.